This TCR beta chain derives from a study of technical replicates of blood from a handful of donors. TCRdb keeps only in-frame clones here, not all; method: immunoSEQ multiplex PCR. Here the sample spans about 88,000 clones, 90% to 95% being singletons. Trimming took 2 bases from V and 6 from J, leaving 10 bases between them. The germline gives CDR1 SNHLY, CDR2 FYNNEI. CDR3 length: 13 amino acids. Sequencing was done on a sample of T cells isolated from PBMCs. This chain links TRBV2 with TRBJ1-2, with a weak D call TRBD1 (5 bases). The TCR comes from a human donor in good health. CDR3 region: CASSEFRVDGYTF. CDR3 coding DNA: TGTGCCAGCAGTGAATTCAGGGTGGATGGCTACACCTTC. The variable domain in full, with the rest retrieved from reference TRBV2 and TRBJ1-2, is EPEVTQTPSHQVTQMGQEVILRCVPISNHLYFYWYRQILGQKVEFLVSFYNNEISEKSEIFDDQFSVERPDGSNFTLKIRSTKLEDSAMYFCASSEFRVDGYTFGSGTRLTVV.